These 14 T cell receptor beta chains came from one sample sequenced in a study of PD-1 blockade in classical Hodgkin lymphoma. This table comes from immunoSEQ multiplex PCR, and its TCRdb copy is limited to in-frame clones, with some not included. The sample consists of 10,000 to 15,000 clones, 65% to 85% of them appearing once. Brentuximab vedotin exposure varied, and every patient relapsed after autologous stem cell transplantation. Investigators isolated CD4+ T cells from thawed PBMCs through magnetic negative selection. The sequencing used CD4+ T cells from blood, collected at baseline. These receptor sequences come from a human donor with classical Hodgkin lymphoma.

The J gene is TRBJ2-1, the V gene TRBV30; TRBD1 matches at 10 bases. Germline-derived CDR1 and CDR2 are GTSNPN and SVGIG (reference sequence). This CDR3 contains 16 residues. The J segment lost 3 bases and the V segment lost 8 bases, leaving 13 bases of the junction unmatched. The chain's CDR3 is CAGTRDRGFLYNEQFF. CDR3 sequence (DNA): TGTGCCGGAACTAGGGACAGGGGATTTCTCTACAATGAGCAGTTCTTC. Combining the CDR3 with reference TRBV30 and TRBJ2-1 gives the whole variable domain SQTIHQWPATLVQPVGSPLSLECTVEGTSNPNLYWYRQAAGRGLQLLFYSVGIGQISSEVPQNLSASRPQDRQFILSSKKLLLSDSGFYLCAGTRDRGFLYNEQFFGPGTRLTVL.

This clone was found once. The CDR3 sequence: CASSTGGGPGELFF. CDR3 sequence (DNA): TGCGCCAGCAGTACGGGGGGGGGTCCCGGGGAGCTGTTTTTT. The rearrangement links TRBV10-1 to TRBJ2-2; 8 nucleotides line up with TRBD2. The V gene's germline CDR1 is WNHNN and CDR2 SYGVQD (reference sequence). J lost 6 bases, V lost 5 bases, and 5 bases had no gene match. CDR3 length equals 14 residues.

This clone was observed once. The J gene is TRBJ2-3, the V gene TRBV7-9; D might be TRBD2 (5 bases). The CDR3 has 14 residues. V shed 2 bases and J shed 5 bases, with 11 bases lying between them. Germline values: CDR1 SEHNR, CDR2 FQNEAQ (reference sequence). As DNA, the CDR3 is TGTGCCAGCAGCTTAAGAGGGCTCGGAGATACGCAGTATTTT. This translates into CASSLRGLGDTQYF.

The J gene is TRBJ1-2, the V gene TRBV6-6; no clear D. Germline CDR1 is MNHNY and CDR2 is SVGAGI (reference sequence). V lost 1 base to trimming and J lost 2 bases, with 5 bases between them. The CDR3 spans 13 residues. For the CDR3, the DNA is TGTGCCAGCAGTTACTTCCGGAACTATGGCTACACCTTC. Translation: CASSYFRNYGYTF.

The rearrangement links TRBV29-1 to TRBJ2-1; D remains ambiguous. Trimming removed 3 bases at V and 5 bases at J, with 11 bases between. Germline V lookup: CDR1 SQVTM, CDR2 ANQGSEA. The CDR3 spans 13 residues. CDR3 residues: CSVDTVADNEQFF. CDR3 nucleotide sequence: TGCAGCGTTGACACGGTGGCAGACAATGAGCAGTTCTTC.

The chain joins TRBV4-1 to TRBJ2-3; TRBD2 might be the D (5 bases). From germline, CDR1 is MGHRA and CDR2 YSYEKL. CDR3 size: 16 residues. The V and J ends lost 3 bases and 5 bases respectively, with 18 bases between them. The CDR3 here is CASSHPTRTGRDTQYF. DNA of the CDR3: TGCGCCAGCAGCCACCCTACCAGGACGGGGAGAGATACGCAGTATTTT.

The chain uses TRBV27 and TRBJ1-5; TRBD1 might be the D (5 bases). The CDR3 contains 16 residues. CDR1 is MNHEY and CDR2 is SMNVEV in the germline V gene (reference sequence). V lost 5 bases and J lost 6, with 20 bases in between. This chain's CDR3 is CASSRPPWGGIQPQHF. CDR3 bases: TGTGCCAGCAGTCGCCCCCCTTGGGGGGGGATTCAGCCCCAGCATTTT.

The rearrangement uses TRBV7-2 and TRBJ2-3, with 14 positions matching TRBD2. Looked up from germline, CDR1 is SGHTA and CDR2 is FQGNSA. Unmatched junction bases numbered 9, after V lost 5 bases and J lost 2 bases. The CDR3 extends over 18 amino acids. CDR3 sequence reads: CASSGRTSGGQPTDTQYF. CDR3 coding DNA: TGTGCCAGCAGCGGGAGGACTAGCGGGGGGCAACCCACAGATACGCAGTATTTT.

This rearrangement joins TRBV2 to TRBJ1-2, with D possibly TRBD1 on 5 matching bases. This CDR3 comprises 15 residues. Deletions cut 4 bases from V and 0 bases from J, with 12 bases between. The germline V gene encodes CDR1 SNHLY and CDR2 FYNNEI. The DNA for the CDR3 is TGTGCCAGCAGTGTGGGGGGACTTACTAACTATGGCTACACCTTC. It specifies CASSVGGLTNYGYTF.

The V call is TRBV11-2, the J call TRBJ1-1; D not certain. Per the germline V gene, CDR1 is SGHAT and CDR2 is FQNNGV. The length of the CDR3 is 14 residues. V was clipped by 4 bases and J by 4 bases, with 13 bases between them. This chain's CDR3 is CASSSDLPATEAFF. CDR3 in DNA: TGTGCCAGCAGCTCCGATCTACCTGCCACTGAAGCTTTCTTT. Full variable domain (rest looked up from reference TRBV11-2 and TRBJ1-1): EAGVAQSPRYKIIEKRQSVAFWCNPISGHATLYWYQQILGQGPKLLIQFQNNGVVDDSQLPKDRFSAERLKGVDSTLKIQPAKLEDSAVYLCASSSDLPATEAFFGQGTRLTVV.

About this clone itself: This sample includes further DNA sequences coding for the same CDR3. The V gene is TRBV5-1, the J gene TRBJ1-1; TRBD1 is a possible D gene (5 bases). The V gene lost 4 bases and the J gene lost 1 base, with 14 bases spanning the gap. This CDR3 contains 15 residues. Germline V CDR1 and CDR2: SGHRS, YFSETQ. CDR3 in DNA: TGCGCCAGCAGCCCAGAGAGGACAAGGAACACTGAAGCTTTCTTT. Protein product: CASSPERTRNTEAFF.

V is TRBV6-1 and J is TRBJ1-5; D unclear. V lost 7 bases to trimming and J lost 0 bases, with 7 bases between them. The CDR3 loop spans 13 amino acids. CDR1 is MNHNS and CDR2 is SASEGT in the germline V gene. As DNA, the CDR3 is TGTGCCAGCACCGGTTATAGCAATCAGCCCCAGCATTTT. It translates to CASTGYSNQPQHF.

The rearrangement uses TRBV7-9 and TRBJ1-1; TRBD1 aligns across 10 bases. The germline V gene has CDR1 SEHNR and CDR2 FQNEAQ (reference sequence). V gave up 4 bases and J gave up 6 bases; unmatched junction bases: 2. The CDR3 has 13 residues. The CDR3 coding sequence is TGTGCCAGCAGCTGGGACAGGGGCGCTGAAGCTTTCTTT. Its protein product is CASSWDRGAEAFF.

This clone has only a few counts. This chain joins TRBV18 and TRBJ1-5; TRBD1 matches 10 bases. Germline V gene sequence: CDR1 KGHSH, CDR2 LQKENI. The CDR3 is made up of 15 amino acids. V dropped 8 bases and J dropped 4; count of bases not matched to a gene: 8. As DNA, the CDR3 is TGTGCCAGCGCCACCGGGACAGGGGTAAATCAGCCCCAGCATTTT. Residues: CASATGTGVNQPQHF.